These 8 T cell receptor beta chains came from one sample sequenced in a study of OX40 agonist ivuxolimab in advanced cancers. Only in-frame clones appear in the TCRdb table, and some are missing; sequencing was by immunoSEQ multiplex PCR. The sample yields 98,000 or so clones, about 91% seen once. The material sequenced was CD4+ or CD8+ T cells sorted from blood, taken in a trial of the OX40 agonist ivuxolimab. These receptors originate from an adult with an advanced solid tumor such as melanoma, head and neck, liver or kidney cancer.

CDR3 in DNA: TGTGCCAGCAGTTACTCCTCCGGGCAGGCCCCTGAAGCTTTCTTT. This encodes CASSYSSGQAPEAFF. The chain couples TRBV6-5 to TRBJ1-1; D ambiguous. The ends were cut back, 0 bases at V and 6 bases at J, with 14 bases in the middle. Germline CDR1 reads MNHEY; CDR2 reads SVGAGI. This CDR3 has 15 residues.

V and J are TRBV5-5 and TRBJ2-6; the D is unclear. Germline V gene sequence: CDR1 SGHKS, CDR2 YYEKEE (reference sequence). The germline V and J ends were trimmed by 0 bases and 0 bases, with 7 bases remaining between them. The CDR3 totals 16 residues. Written as DNA, the CDR3 is TGTGCCAGCAGCTTGGGATGGTCCTCTGGGGCCAACGTCCTGACTTTC. Translating it yields CASSLGWSSGANVLTF.

This rearrangement joins TRBV6-6 to TRBJ1-2; maybe TRBD1 (5 bases). Germline V gene lookup returns CDR1 MNHNY and CDR2 SVGAGI (reference sequence). The CDR3 consists of 15 residues. V lost 0 bases and J lost 5, with 13 bases in between. DNA of the CDR3: TGTGCCAGCAGTTACTCGAAGTCCGGGGGATATGGCTACACCTTC. It encodes CASSYSKSGGYGYTF.

This clone was counted a single time. The chain links TRBV27 to TRBJ2-7; 7 nucleotides agree with TRBD2. The germline V gene encodes CDR1 MNHEY and CDR2 SMNVEV (reference sequence). V trimming: 3 bases; J trimming: 5 bases; junction bases outside the gene matches: 4. CDR3 size: 13 residues. The chain's CDR3 is CASSFREGDEQYF. The CDR3 bases are TGTGCCAGCAGTTTTAGGGAGGGTGACGAGCAGTACTTC.

The chain has TRBV5-1 and TRBJ2-7; weak D call: TRBD1 (5 bases). The CDR3 covers 15 residues. Germline V lookup: CDR1 SGHRS, CDR2 YFSETQ. Trimming shortened V by 2 bases and J by 3 bases, and 15 bases separated the two germline ends. CDR3 loop: CASSFNLRQGYEQYF. In nucleotides, the CDR3 is TGCGCCAGCAGCTTCAATCTGCGCCAGGGCTACGAGCAGTACTTC.

The chain employs TRBV12-5 and TRBJ2-6, with D possibly being TRBD1 or TRBD2 (5 bases each). V lost 4 bases and J 10 bases, leaving 11 bases between the germline ends. Germline V gene sequence: CDR1 LGHNT, CDR2 FRNRAP. CDR3 length: 13 amino acids. CDR3 sequence (DNA): TGTGCTAGTGGTTCCCCCTGGGGGAACGTCCTGACTTTC. It encodes CASGSPWGNVLTF.

V and J are TRBV19 and TRBJ1-2; D is unclear. CDR1 and CDR2 from the germline V gene are LNHDA and SQIVND (reference sequence). The CDR3 is made up of 14 amino acids. V dropped 4 bases and J dropped 6 bases, with 15 bases sitting between them. CDR3 amino acids: CASSKLPGRNGYTF. The CDR3 bases are TGTGCCAGTAGTAAACTCCCCGGGAGGAATGGCTACACCTTC.

The chain combines TRBV6-1 with TRBJ1-2, with D possibly being TRBD1 (6 bases). Trimming left V 4 bases short and J 4 bases short, with 10 bases between. This CDR3 has 13 amino acids. Germline lookup yields CDR1 MNHNS and CDR2 SASEGT. This chain's CDR3 is CASSGTAAYGYTF. CDR3 in DNA: TGTGCCAGCAGTGGGACAGCTGCCTATGGCTACACCTTC.